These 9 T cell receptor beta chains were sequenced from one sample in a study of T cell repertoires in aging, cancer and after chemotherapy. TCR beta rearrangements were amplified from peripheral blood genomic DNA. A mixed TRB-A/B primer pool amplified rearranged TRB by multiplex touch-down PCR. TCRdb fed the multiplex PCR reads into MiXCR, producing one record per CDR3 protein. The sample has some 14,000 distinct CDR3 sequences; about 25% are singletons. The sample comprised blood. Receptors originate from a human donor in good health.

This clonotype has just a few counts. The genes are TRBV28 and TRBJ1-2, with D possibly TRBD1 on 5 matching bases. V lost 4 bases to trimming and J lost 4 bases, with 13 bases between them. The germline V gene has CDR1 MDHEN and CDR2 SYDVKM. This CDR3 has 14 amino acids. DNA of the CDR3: TGTGCCAGCAGTTCGTCCGGGGCTATCTATGGCTACACCTTC. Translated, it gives CASSSSGAIYGYTF.

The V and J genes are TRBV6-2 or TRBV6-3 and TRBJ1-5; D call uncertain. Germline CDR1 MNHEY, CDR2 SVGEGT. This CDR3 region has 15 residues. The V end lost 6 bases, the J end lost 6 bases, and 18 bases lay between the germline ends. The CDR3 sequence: CASRFSIFGFQPQHF. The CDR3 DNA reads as TGTGCCAGCAGATTCTCTATTTTTGGATTTCAGCCCCAGCATTTT.

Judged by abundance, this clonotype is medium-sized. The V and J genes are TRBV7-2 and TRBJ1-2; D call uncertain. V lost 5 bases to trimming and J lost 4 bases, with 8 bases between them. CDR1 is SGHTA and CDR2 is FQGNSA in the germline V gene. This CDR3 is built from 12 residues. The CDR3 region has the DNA TGTGCCAGCAGCCTACCTAGCTATGGCTACACCTTC. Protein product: CASSLPSYGYTF.

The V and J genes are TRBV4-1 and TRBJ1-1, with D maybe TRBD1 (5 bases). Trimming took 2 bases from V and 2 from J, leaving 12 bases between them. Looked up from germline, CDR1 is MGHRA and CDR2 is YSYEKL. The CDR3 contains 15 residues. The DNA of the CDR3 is TGCGCCAGCAGCCAACAGGGAGGCCGAAACACTGAAGCTTTCTTT. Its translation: CASSQQGGRNTEAFF.

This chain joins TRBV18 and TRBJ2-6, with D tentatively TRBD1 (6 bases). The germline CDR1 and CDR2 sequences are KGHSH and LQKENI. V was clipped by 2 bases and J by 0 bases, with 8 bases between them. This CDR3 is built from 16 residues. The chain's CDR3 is CASSPGQTSGANVLTF. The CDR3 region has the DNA TGTGCCAGCTCACCAGGACAGACCTCTGGGGCCAACGTCCTGACTTTC.

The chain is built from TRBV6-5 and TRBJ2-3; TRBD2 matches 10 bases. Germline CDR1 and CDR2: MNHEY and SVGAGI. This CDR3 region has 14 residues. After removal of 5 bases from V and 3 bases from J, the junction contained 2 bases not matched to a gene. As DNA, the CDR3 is TGTGCCAGCAGTGTTAGCGGGGGGACAGATACGCAGTATTTT. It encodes CASSVSGGTDTQYF.

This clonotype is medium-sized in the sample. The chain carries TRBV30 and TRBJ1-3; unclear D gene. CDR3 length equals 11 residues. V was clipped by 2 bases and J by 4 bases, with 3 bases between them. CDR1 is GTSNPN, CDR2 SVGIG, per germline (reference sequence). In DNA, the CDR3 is TGTGCCTGGAGTACAGGAAACACCATATATTTT. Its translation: CAWSTGNTIYF. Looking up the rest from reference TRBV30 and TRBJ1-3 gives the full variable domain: SQTIHQWPATLVQPVGSPLSLECTVEGTSNPNLYWYRQAAGRGLQLLFYSVGIGQISSEVPQNLSASRPQDRQFILSSKKLLLSDSGFYLCAWSTGNTIYFGEGSWLTVV.

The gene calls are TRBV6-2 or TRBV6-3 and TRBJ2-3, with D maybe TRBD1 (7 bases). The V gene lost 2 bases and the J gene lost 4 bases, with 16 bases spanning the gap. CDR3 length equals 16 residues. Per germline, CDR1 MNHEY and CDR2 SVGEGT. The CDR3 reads CASSYPPRGAPDTQYF. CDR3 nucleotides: TGTGCCAGCAGTTACCCGCCCAGGGGGGCGCCAGATACGCAGTATTTT.

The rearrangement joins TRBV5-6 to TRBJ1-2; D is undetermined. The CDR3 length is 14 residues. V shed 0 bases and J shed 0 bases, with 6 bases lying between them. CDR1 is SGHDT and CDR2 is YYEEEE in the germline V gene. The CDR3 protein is CASSLAAPNYGYTF. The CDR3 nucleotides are TGTGCCAGCAGCTTGGCCGCGCCTAACTATGGCTACACCTTC.